Listed below are T cell receptor beta chains from one sample, sequenced in a study of cytomegalovirus exposure and HLA in healthy donors. Produced via immunoSEQ multiplex PCR; TCRdb's table is partial and in-frame only. The sample lists under 200,000 clones, about 81% occurring once. The sequenced material came from PBMCs. The receptors shown here come from a girl aged 5 to 17 in good health and CMV-seropositive. Both conserved end residues are part of each CDR3. Each record gives: V gene, clone size, J gene, D gene, CDR3 protein, CDR3 DNA. The D gene is left open where the match is weak. Clone size is stated in some rows and not others, as once, few, many or a class when expanded.

v_gene: TRBV7-9; abundance: .; j_gene: TRBJ2-7; d_gene: .; CDR3aa: CASSLGFYEQYF; CDR3nt: TGTGCCAGCAGCTTGGGCTTCTACGAGCAGTACTTC
v_gene: TRBV6-5; abundance: once; j_gene: TRBJ1-1; d_gene: .; CDR3aa: CASSSGGMNTEAFF; CDR3nt: TGTGCCAGCAGTTCCGGGGGGATGAACACTGAAGCTTTCTTT
v_gene: TRBV27; abundance: once; j_gene: TRBJ1-1; d_gene: .; CDR3aa: CASSFGRDTEAFF; CDR3nt: TGTGCCAGCAGTTTTGGCAGGGACACTGAAGCTTTCTTT
v_gene: TRBV2; abundance: .; j_gene: TRBJ2-1; d_gene: TRBD2; CDR3aa: CASSDTSGGTSYNEQFF; CDR3nt: TGTGCCAGCAGTGACACTAGCGGGGGGACCTCCTACAATGAGCAGTTCTTC
v_gene: TRBV19; abundance: .; j_gene: TRBJ1-2; d_gene: TRBD1; CDR3aa: CASSLQTGYYGYTF; CDR3nt: TGTGCCAGTAGTCTCCAGACAGGGTACTATGGCTACACCTTC
v_gene: TRBV7-2; abundance: few; j_gene: TRBJ2-5; d_gene: .; CDR3aa: CASSLPGTQYF; CDR3nt: TGTGCCAGCAGCTTACCGGGGACCCAGTACTTC
v_gene: TRBV7-8; abundance: .; j_gene: TRBJ2-1; d_gene: .; CDR3aa: CASSLNVVLAHDREQFF; CDR3nt: TGTGCCAGCAGCTTGAATGTAGTTCTAGCGCATGACCGTGAGCAGTTCTTC
v_gene: TRBV7-3; abundance: once; j_gene: TRBJ1-2; d_gene: .; CDR3aa: CASSTSGGGGYGYTF; CDR3nt: TGTGCCAGCAGCACAAGCGGGGGAGGGGGCTATGGCTACACCTTC
v_gene: TRBV28; abundance: .; j_gene: TRBJ2-7; d_gene: .; CDR3aa: CASRGGTDVMYEQYF; CDR3nt: TGTGCCAGCCGGGGAGGAACGGACGTAATGTACGAGCAGTACTTC
v_gene: TRBV14; abundance: .; j_gene: TRBJ2-1; d_gene: .; CDR3aa: CASSQAGTYNEQFF; CDR3nt: TGTGCCAGCAGCCAGGCGGGAACTTACAATGAGCAGTTCTTC
v_gene: TRBV5-1; abundance: .; j_gene: TRBJ2-7; d_gene: TRBD1; CDR3aa: CASSPRTGSGEQYF; CDR3nt: TGCGCCAGCAGCCCCCGGACAGGGTCCGGCGAGCAGTACTTC
v_gene: TRBV5-1; abundance: .; j_gene: TRBJ2-6; d_gene: TRBD2; CDR3aa: CASSAGLAGVSGANVLTF; CDR3nt: TGCGCCAGCAGCGCCGGACTAGCGGGGGTCTCTGGGGCCAACGTCCTGACTTTC
v_gene: TRBV5-1; abundance: .; j_gene: TRBJ2-2; d_gene: .; CDR3aa: CASSLVPRDSTNTGELFF; CDR3nt: TGCGCCAGCAGCTTGGTCCCTCGGGACTCTACTAACACCGGGGAGCTGTTTTTT
v_gene: TRBV28; abundance: .; j_gene: TRBJ1-2; d_gene: .; CDR3aa: CASSFAVGYTF; CDR3nt: TGTGCCAGCAGTTTTGCGGTTGGCTACACCTTC
v_gene: TRBV5-4; abundance: .; j_gene: TRBJ2-1; d_gene: .; CDR3aa: CASSSNAGTGNEQFF; CDR3nt: TGTGCCAGCAGCTCCAACGCCGGGACTGGCAATGAGCAGTTCTTC
v_gene: TRBV5-6; abundance: .; j_gene: TRBJ1-1; d_gene: TRBD1; CDR3aa: CASSLGTGRDTEAFF; CDR3nt: TGTGCCAGCAGCTTGGGGACAGGGAGGGACACTGAAGCTTTCTTT
v_gene: TRBV19; abundance: .; j_gene: TRBJ2-7; d_gene: TRBD1; CDR3aa: CASSKDRAGEQYF; CDR3nt: TGTGCCAGTAGTAAGGACAGGGCTGGGGAGCAGTACTTC
v_gene: TRBV28; abundance: .; j_gene: TRBJ1-2; d_gene: .; CDR3aa: CASSLFRQFYGYTF; CDR3nt: TGTGCCAGCAGTTTATTTCGACAGTTCTATGGCTACACCTTC
v_gene: TRBV27; abundance: .; j_gene: TRBJ2-1; d_gene: TRBD2; CDR3aa: CASSLIGGWYNEQFF; CDR3nt: TGTGCCAGCAGTTTAATCGGGGGGTGGTACAATGAGCAGTTCTTC
v_gene: TRBV7-9; abundance: once; j_gene: TRBJ1-1; d_gene: TRBD1; CDR3aa: CASSPWTGASNTEAFF; CDR3nt: TGTGCCAGCAGCCCCTGGACAGGGGCCTCGAACACTGAAGCTTTCTTT
v_gene: TRBV11-2; abundance: .; j_gene: TRBJ1-5; d_gene: .; CDR3aa: CASSPLNSNQPQHF; CDR3nt: TGTGCCAGCAGCCCCCTAAATAGCAATCAGCCCCAGCATTTT
v_gene: TRBV5-1; abundance: .; j_gene: TRBJ2-5; d_gene: .; CDR3aa: CASSLELVETQYF; CDR3nt: TGCGCCAGCAGCTTGGAACTGGTGGAGACCCAGTACTTC
v_gene: TRBV27; abundance: .; j_gene: TRBJ1-2; d_gene: .; CDR3aa: CASSLSRRVYGYTF; CDR3nt: TGTGCCAGCAGTTTATCGCGCAGGGTCTATGGCTACACCTTC